This T cell receptor (beta chain) was sequenced in a study of graft-versus-host responses after intestinal transplantation (dated by TCRdb to the early 2020s). For the study in its entirety: Recipients received multivisceral, liver-intestinal, or isolated intestinal transplants. Every recipient was given anti-thymocyte globulin induction, then maintenance tacrolimus and steroids for about 3 years. Rather than being sequenced by the commercial service, samples from a few later patients were sequenced in-house on an Illumina MiSeq and processed with MiXCR. To identify alloreactive clones, pre-transplant mixed lymphocyte reaction products were sequenced and then compared with unstimulated pre-transplant donor and recipient T cells. A peak of at least 4% donor T cells among recipient peripheral blood mononuclear cells was the definition used for donor T cell macrochimerism. Bulk TCR-beta CDR3 sequencing was used to track graft-versus-host and host-versus-graft alloreactive T cell clones in the graft, circulation and bone marrow after intestinal transplantation. Of the approximately 25 intestinal transplant recipients enrolled in the cohort, one of whom was a retransplant, a few patients without pretransplant specimens were excluded.

The germline ends are 21 bases apart after V is trimmed by 4 bases and J by 3 bases. The CDR3 runs 17 amino acids, cysteine and phenylalanine included. Only the CDR3 DNA is retained, 51 bases long and in frame from the first base. The germline V gene gives CDR1 as SGHTA and CDR2 as FQGNSA. The sample's time point label is to be understood as: cells obtained before transplantation from donor or recipient. CD3+CD4+ and CD3+CD8+ populations were FACS-sorted from unstimulated pre-transplant donor and recipient cells taken from spleen or lymph nodes. Library method: the immunoSEQ multiplex PCR assay. For most patients, genomic DNA was isolated with the Qiagen DNeasy Blood and Tissue Kit and sent frozen to Adaptive Biotechnologies for TCR sequencing. High-throughput TCR-beta CDR3 sequencing of genomic DNA from most patients was performed by Adaptive Biotechnologies. The authors processed their data as follows. TCR sequencing data for 15 to 20 patients were retrieved from Adaptive's ImmunoSEQ software; three other patients were processed with MiXCR and VDJtools. CD4 versus CD8 sorting errors were corrected by removing sequences found in both subsets at a frequency ratio below 5:1. CDR3 nucleotide sequences shared by donor and recipient were removed because the origin of these sequences could not be assigned. To be classed as alloreactive, a clone needed at least 2-fold expansion over unstimulated cells and a minimum CFSE-low frequency of 0.002% (template counts) or 0.001% (read counts). Clones detected in sequenced pre-transplant spleen, lymph node, or MLR CFSE-low populations of the donor or recipient were defined as mappable. Cumulative frequency of alloreactive clones was calculated as a percentage of all sequences weighted by copy number. The source is immuneACCESS, and TCRdb retained only in-frame sequences with V and J called. Part of the clones is not carried over; for the studies checked, unresolved V genes explain less than half of this, and the remainder is unexplained. The DNA was the basis for D and trimming; V, J and clone size are from that table. The sample has 62,000 or so clones on record, approximately 91% of them singletons. Jointly, the top ten make up around 1.7% of the sample.

What the authors observed across the whole study: Early after transplant, peak levels of circulating GvH clones were found to be associated with declines in HvG clones. The conclusions were limited by the relatively low number and heterogeneity of the intestinal transplant patients. GvH clones were found in recipient bone marrow, and some of the GvH clones appeared earlier in ileal mucosa or blood, which is consistent with an intestinal mucosal origin. In the allografts of patients with donor T cell macrochimerism, GvH to HvG T cell clonal ratios were high.

On this clone itself: The antigen this receptor binds is unknown. Base qualities are missing; no much larger clone stands one base away.

The origin of this receptor is a human donor who was the organ donor for an intestinal transplant. This material consisted of unstimulated CD8+ T cells sorted from spleen or lymph node cells, taken before transplant. The chain is made from TRBV7-2 and TRBJ1-1; TRBD1 is a possible D gene, resting on 5 matching bases. In nucleotides, the sequence is TGTGCCAGCAGCTATACAGTTGTCCTGGGGCTCGACACTGAAGCTTTCTTT. Its protein is CASSYTVVLGLDTEAFF.